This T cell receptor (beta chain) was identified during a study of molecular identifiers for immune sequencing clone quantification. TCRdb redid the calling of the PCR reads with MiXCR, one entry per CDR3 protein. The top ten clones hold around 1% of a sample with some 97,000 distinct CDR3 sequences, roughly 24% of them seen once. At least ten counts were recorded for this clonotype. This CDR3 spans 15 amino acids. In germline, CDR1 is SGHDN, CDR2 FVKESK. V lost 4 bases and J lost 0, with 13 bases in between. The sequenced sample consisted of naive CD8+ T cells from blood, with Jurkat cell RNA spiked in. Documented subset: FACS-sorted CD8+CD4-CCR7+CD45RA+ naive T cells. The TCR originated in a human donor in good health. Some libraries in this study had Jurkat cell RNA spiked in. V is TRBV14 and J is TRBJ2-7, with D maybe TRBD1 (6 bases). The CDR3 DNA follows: TGTGCCAGCAGCCCCGACAGGCTTCGCTCCTACGAGCAGTACTTC. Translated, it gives CASSPDRLRSYEQYF.